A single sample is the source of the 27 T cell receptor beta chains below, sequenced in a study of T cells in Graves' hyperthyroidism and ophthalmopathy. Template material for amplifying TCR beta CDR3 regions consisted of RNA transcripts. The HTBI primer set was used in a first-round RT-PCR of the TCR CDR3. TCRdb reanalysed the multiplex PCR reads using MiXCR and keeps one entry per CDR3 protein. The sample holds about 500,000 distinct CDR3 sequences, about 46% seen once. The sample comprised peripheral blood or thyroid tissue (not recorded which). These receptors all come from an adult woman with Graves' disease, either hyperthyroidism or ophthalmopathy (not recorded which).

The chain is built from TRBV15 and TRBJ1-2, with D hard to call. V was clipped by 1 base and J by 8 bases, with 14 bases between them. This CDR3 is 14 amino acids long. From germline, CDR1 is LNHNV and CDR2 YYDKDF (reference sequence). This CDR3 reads CATSRVNEGNGYTF. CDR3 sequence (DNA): TGTGCCACCAGCAGAGTAAATGAGGGTAACGGCTACACCTTC.

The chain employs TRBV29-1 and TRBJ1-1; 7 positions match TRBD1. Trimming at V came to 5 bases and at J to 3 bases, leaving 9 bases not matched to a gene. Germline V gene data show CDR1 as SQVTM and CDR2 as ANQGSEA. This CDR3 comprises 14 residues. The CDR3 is CSVTGTDADTEAFF. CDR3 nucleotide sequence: TGCAGCGTTACCGGGACAGACGCAGACACTGAAGCTTTCTTT.

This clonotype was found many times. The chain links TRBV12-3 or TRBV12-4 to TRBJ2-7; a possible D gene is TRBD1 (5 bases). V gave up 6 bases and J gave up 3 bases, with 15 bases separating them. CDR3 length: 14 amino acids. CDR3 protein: CASSLTVTSYEQYF. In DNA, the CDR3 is TGTGCCAGCAGCTTGACAGTGACAAGCTACGAGCAGTACTTC.

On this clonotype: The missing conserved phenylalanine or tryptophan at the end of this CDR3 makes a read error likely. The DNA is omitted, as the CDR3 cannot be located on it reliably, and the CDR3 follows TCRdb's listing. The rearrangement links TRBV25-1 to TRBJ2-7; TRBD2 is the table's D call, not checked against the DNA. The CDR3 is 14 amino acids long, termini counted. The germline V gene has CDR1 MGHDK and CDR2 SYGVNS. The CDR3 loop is CASSDASGTYEQHL.

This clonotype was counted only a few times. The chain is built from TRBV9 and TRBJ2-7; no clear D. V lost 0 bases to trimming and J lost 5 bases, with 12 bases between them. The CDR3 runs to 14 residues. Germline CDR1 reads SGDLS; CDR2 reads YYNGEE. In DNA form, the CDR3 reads TGTGCCAGCAGCGTAGAGGGCGGACCCGACGAGCAGTACTTC. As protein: CASSVEGGPDEQYF.

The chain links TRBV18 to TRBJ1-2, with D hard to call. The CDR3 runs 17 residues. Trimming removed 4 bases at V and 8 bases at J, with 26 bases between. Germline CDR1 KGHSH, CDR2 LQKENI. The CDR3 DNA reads TGTGCCAGCTCACTACCCGGTTTGAACAGCCTATCGGGGGGCTACACCTTC. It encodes CASSLPGLNSLSGGYTF. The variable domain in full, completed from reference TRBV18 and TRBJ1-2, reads NAGVMQNPRHLVRRRGQEARLRCSPMKGHSHVYWYRQLPEEGLKFMVYLQKENIIDESGMPKERFSAEFPKEGPSILRIQQVVRGDSAAYFCASSLPGLNSLSGGYTFGSGTRLTVV.

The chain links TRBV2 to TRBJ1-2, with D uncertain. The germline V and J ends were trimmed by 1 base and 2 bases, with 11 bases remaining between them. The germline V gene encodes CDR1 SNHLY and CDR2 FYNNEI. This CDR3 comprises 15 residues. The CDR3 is CASSEVEGNNYGYTF. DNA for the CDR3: TGTGCCAGCAGTGAAGTCGAAGGGAACAACTATGGCTACACCTTC.

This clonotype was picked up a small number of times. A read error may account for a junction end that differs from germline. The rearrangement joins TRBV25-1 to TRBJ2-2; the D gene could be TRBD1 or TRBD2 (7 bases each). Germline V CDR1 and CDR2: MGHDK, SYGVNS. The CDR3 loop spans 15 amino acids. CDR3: CASTRGRARTGELFF. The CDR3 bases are TGTGCCAGCACCAGGGGGAGGGCCCGGACCGGGGAGCTGTTTTTC. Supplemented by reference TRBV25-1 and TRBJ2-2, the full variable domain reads EADIYQTPRYLVIGTGKKITLECSQTMGHDKMYWYQQDPGMELHLIHYSYGVNSTEKGDLSSESTVSRIRTEHFPLTLESARPSHTSQYLCASTRGRARTGELFFGEGSRLTVL.

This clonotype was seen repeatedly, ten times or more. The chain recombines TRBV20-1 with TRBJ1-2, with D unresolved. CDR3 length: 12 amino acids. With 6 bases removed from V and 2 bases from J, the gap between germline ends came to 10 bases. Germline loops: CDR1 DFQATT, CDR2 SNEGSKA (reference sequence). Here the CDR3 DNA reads TGCAGTGCCGCGGACGGGAACTATGGCTACACCTTC. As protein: CSAADGNYGYTF.

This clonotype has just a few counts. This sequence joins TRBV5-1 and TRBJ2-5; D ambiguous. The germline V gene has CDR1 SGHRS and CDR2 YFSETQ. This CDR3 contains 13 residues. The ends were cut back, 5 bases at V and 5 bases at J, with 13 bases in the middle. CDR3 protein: CASRARPAETQYF. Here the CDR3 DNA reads TGCGCCAGCAGAGCTAGGCCAGCGGAGACCCAGTACTTC.

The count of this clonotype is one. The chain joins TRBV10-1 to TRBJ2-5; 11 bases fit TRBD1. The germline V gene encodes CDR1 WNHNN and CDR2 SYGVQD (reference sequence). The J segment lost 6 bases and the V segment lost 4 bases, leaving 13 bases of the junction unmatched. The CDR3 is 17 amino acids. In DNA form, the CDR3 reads TGCGCCAGCAGTGCCCAACCCGGGACAGGGGGAGTAAAGACCCAGTACTTC. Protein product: CASSAQPGTGGVKTQYF.

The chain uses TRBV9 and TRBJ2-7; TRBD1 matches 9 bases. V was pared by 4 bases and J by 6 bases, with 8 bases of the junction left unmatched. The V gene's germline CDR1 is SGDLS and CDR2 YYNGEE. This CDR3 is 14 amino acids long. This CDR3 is CASSRGQGRIEQYF. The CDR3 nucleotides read TGTGCCAGCAGCCGGGGACAGGGTCGGATCGAGCAGTACTTC.

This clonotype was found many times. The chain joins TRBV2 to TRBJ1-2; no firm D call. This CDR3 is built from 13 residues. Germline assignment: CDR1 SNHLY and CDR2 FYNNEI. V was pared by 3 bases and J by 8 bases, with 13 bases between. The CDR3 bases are TGTGCCAGCAGTGACTGGGGTGCAGTCGGCTACACCTTC. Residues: CASSDWGAVGYTF.

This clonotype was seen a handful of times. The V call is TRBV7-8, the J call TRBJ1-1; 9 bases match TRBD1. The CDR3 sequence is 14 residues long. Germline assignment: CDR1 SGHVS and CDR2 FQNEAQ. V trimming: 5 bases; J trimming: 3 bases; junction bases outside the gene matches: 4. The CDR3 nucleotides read TGTGCCAGCAGCATCGGACAGGGGTACACTGAAGCTTTCTTT. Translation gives CASSIGQGYTEAFF.

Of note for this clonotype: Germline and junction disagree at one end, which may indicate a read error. The CDR3 region has the DNA TGCAGTGCTTGGGGGACGGGAGGGGAGGACACTGAAGCCTTCTTT. It yields the protein CSAWGTGGEDTEAFF. The gene calls are TRBV20-1 and TRBJ1-1, with D tentatively TRBD1 (5 bases). The CDR3 totals 15 residues. CDR1 and CDR2 from the germline V gene are DFQATT and SNEGSKA (reference sequence).

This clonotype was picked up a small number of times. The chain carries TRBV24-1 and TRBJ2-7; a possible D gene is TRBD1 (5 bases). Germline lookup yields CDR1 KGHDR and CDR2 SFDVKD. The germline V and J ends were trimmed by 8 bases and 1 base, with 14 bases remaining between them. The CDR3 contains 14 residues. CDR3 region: CATKAGSMSYEQYF. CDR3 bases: TGTGCCACCAAGGCAGGGTCTATGTCCTACGAGCAGTACTTC.

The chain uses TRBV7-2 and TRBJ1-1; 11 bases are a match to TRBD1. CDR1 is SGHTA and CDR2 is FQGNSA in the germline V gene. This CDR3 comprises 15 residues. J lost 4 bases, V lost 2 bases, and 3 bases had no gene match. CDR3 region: CASSLLGTGGTEAFF. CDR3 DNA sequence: TGTGCCAGCAGCTTATTGGGGACAGGGGGCACTGAAGCTTTCTTT. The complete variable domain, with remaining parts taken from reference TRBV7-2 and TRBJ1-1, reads GAGVSQSPSNKVTEKGKDVELRCDPISGHTALYWYRQSLGQGLEFLIYFQGNSAPDKSGLPSDRFSAERTGGSVSTLTIQRTQQEDSAVYLCASSLLGTGGTEAFFGQGTRLTVV.

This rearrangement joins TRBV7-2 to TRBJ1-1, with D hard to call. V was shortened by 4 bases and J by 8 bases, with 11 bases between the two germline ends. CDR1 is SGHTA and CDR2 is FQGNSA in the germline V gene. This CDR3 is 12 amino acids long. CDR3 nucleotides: TGTGCCAGCAGCTCCTCTAGCCAAGAAGCTTTCTTT. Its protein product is CASSSSSQEAFF.

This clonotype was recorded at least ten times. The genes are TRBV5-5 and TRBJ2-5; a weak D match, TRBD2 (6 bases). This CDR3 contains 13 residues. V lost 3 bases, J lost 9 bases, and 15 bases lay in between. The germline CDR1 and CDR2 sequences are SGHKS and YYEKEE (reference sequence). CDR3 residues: CASSWRGAEAQYF. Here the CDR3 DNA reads TGTGCCAGCAGCTGGAGGGGAGCCGAGGCCCAGTACTTC.

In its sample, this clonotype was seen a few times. The CDR3 spells CASSSTVGRDQPQHF. The CDR3 DNA is TGCGCCAGCAGCTCGACAGTAGGACGGGATCAGCCCCAGCATTTT. The genes are TRBV5-1 and TRBJ1-5; maybe TRBD1 (5 bases). In germline, CDR1 is SGHRS, CDR2 YFSETQ. V dropped 3 bases and J dropped 5 bases, with 15 bases sitting between them. The CDR3 has 15 amino acids.

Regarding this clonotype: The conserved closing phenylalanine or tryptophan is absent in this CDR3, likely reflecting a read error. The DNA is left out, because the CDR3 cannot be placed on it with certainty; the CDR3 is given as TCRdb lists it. The CDR3 reads CASSSRTVNT. This chain connects TRBV11-1 to TRBJ2-1; TRBD1 is the table's D call and was not checked against the DNA. CDR1 is SGHAT and CDR2 is FQDESV in the germline V gene (reference sequence). The CDR3 adds up to 10 amino acids, both ends counted.

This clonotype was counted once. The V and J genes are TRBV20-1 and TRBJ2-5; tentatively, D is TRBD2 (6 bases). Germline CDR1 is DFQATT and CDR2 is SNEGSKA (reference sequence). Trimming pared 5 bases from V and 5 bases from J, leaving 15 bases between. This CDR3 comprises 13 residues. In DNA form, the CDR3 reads TGCAGTGCTTACGGACTAAGGTGGGAGACCCAGTACTTC. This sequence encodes CSAYGLRWETQYF.

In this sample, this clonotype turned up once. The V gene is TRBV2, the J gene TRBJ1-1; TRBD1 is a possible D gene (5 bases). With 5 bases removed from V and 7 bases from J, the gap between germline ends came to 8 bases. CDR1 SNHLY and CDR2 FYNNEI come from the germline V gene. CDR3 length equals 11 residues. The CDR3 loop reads CASSQQDEAFF. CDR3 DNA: TGTGCCAGCAGTCAACAGGATGAAGCTTTCTTT. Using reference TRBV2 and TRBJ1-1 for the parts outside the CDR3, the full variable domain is EPEVTQTPSHQVTQMGQEVILRCVPISNHLYFYWYRQILGQKVEFLVSFYNNEISEKSEIFDDQFSVERPDGSNFTLKIRSTKLEDSAMYFCASSQQDEAFFGQGTRLTVV.

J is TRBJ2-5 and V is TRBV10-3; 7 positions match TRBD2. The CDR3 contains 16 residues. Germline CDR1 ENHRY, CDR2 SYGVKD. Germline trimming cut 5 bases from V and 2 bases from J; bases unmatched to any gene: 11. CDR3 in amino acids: CAISTGAGREQETQYF. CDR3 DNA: TGTGCCATCAGTACTGGGGCAGGGAGGGAACAAGAGACCCAGTACTTC.

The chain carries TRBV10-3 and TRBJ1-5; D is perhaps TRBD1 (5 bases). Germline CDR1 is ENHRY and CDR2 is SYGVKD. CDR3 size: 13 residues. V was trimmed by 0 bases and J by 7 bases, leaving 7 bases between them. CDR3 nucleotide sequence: TGTGCCATCAGTGAGTCGGCAGGGCAGCCCCAGCATTTT. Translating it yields CAISESAGQPQHF.

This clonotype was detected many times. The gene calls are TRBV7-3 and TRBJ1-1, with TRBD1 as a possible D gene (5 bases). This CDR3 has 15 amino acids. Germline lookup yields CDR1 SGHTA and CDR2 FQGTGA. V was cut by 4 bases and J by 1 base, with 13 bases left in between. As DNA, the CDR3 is TGTGCCAGCAGCTCGGGACCCATGGGGAACACTGAAGCTTTCTTT. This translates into CASSSGPMGNTEAFF.

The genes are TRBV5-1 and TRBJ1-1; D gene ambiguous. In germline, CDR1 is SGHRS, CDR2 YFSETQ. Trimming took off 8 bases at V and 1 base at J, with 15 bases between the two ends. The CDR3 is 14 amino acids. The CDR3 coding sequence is TGCGCCAGTCGGCCAACTAGCGGGAACACTGAAGCTTTCTTT. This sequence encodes CASRPTSGNTEAFF.